The TCR beta chain under discussion was sequenced for a study of T cell changes during pregnancy in multiple sclerosis (dated by TCRdb to between 2018 and 2020). Context from the whole study: The study examined how the T cell repertoire changed over the course of pregnancy in women with multiple sclerosis.

On this clone: The antigen it recognizes is unknown. Base qualities are not at hand, and no much larger clone is one base apart.

Library prep was done by the immunoSEQ multiplex PCR assay. TCRdb carries this immuneACCESS record with in-frame sequences only. Its versions omit some clonotypes, under half of them owing to an unresolved V gene in the studies checked, with the rest unexplained. The sample contains about 35,000 clones, approximately 91% of them found a single time. The ten largest clones take up about 3% of the sample. The germline V gene supplies CDR1 SGHRS and CDR2 YFSETQ. The CDR3 contains 17 residues, cysteine and phenylalanine counted. Solely the CDR3 DNA is kept, with 51 bases framed from the first base. Here V drops 0 bases and J drops 4 bases, and the junction holds 8 bases not matched to any gene.

The chain joins TRBV5-1 to TRBJ2-7, with TRBD1 identical over 12 junction bases. This clonotype originated in a female donor in good health, enrolled as a control in a pregnancy study. Sample: CD4+ T cells from peripheral blood mononuclear cells, taken in the third trimester of pregnancy. The sequenced DNA: TGCGCCAGCAGCTTGGGGGGACAGGGGGCGAGTGGATACGAGCAGTACTTC. Its coded protein is CASSLGGQGASGYEQYF.